The T cell receptor beta chain described here comes from a study of T cells in Graves' hyperthyroidism and ophthalmopathy. Study-level information: Peripheral blood sampling occurred at initial diagnosis, before any treatment.

Notes on the study in general: Ophthalmopathy got predicted by the model a median 6.5 months before its onset.

This clonotype was recorded at least ten times. The antigen remains undetermined. Lactation, pregnancy, other autoimmune disease or uncontrolled infection excluded patients. PBMCs came from 7.5 to 10 ml fresh peripheral blood. RNA transcripts gave rise to amplified TCR beta CDR3 regions. HTBI primers drove first-round RT-PCR of the TCR CDR3. TCRdb used MiXCR to reprocess the multiplex PCR reads, holding one entry per CDR3 protein. The table lists approximately 560,000 distinct CDR3 sequences, around 14% of them singletons. CDR1 and CDR2 (germline): SNHLY, FYNNEI. This CDR3 is 13 amino acids long. Trimming shortened V by 9 bases and J by 0 bases, and 11 bases separated the two germline ends.

Sample: blood. The TCR was taken from a young woman with Graves' hyperthyroidism. The V and J genes are TRBV2 and TRBJ1-1; unclear D gene. The CDR3 reads CARQAGLNTEAFF. The CDR3 DNA is TGTGCCAGGCAGGCAGGCCTGAACACTGAAGCTTTCTTT.